These 14 T cell receptor beta chains originate from one sample sequenced in a study of tissue T cells after allogeneic stem cell transplantation. Method: immunoSEQ multiplex PCR; TCRdb's copy keeps in-frame clones and lacks some. The sample lists thousands of clones, about 47% occurring once. This sample's time point: mouse harvest day 7 after allogeneic transplant. Each mouse received 10^7 T-cell-depleted marrow cells plus 10^6 splenic CD5+ T cells by tail vein. The specimen sequenced was lymph node tissue. These receptors were collected from a female BALB/c mouse given C57BL/6 T cells with graft-versus-host disease after an allogeneic hematopoietic cell transplant.

There are a few counts of this clone. Mouse gene names apply. The read finishes 1 residue shy of the CDR3 end, and the germline J gene is used to complete it. The chain employs TRBV1 and TRBJ2-2; 9 nucleotides align to TRBD2. CDR3 length equals 14 residues. Germline V lookup: CDR1 NSQYPW, CDR2 LRSPGD (reference sequence). The CDR3 spells CTPTGGPNTGQLYF. CDR3 bases read: TGCACTCCCACTGGGGGGCCAAACACCGGGCAGCTCTAC.

A remark on this clone: Gene names are mouse gene names. The sequence runs out 1 residue before the end of the CDR3; the remainder is reconstructed from the germline J gene. V is TRBV3 and J is TRBJ2-4; no reliable D call. The germline V gene has CDR1 SNHLY and CDR2 FYNGKV (reference sequence). The CDR3 has 13 residues. V lost 1 base and J lost 2, with 4 bases in between. CDR3 DNA, as far as it was read: TGTGCCAGCAGCTTAGATATTCAAAACACCTTGTAC. Translation: CASSLDIQNTLY. The full CDR3 protein is CASSLDIQNTLYF.

About this clone itself: Genes and germline come from the mouse. Read sequence stops 1 residue before the CDR3 end, and the germline J gene provides the missing end. The rearrangement uses TRBV29 and TRBJ1-5; unclear D gene. Germline CDR1 is MSHET and CDR2 is SYDVDS. This CDR3 region has 13 residues. The germline V and J ends were trimmed by 4 bases and 0 bases, with 4 bases remaining between them. The CDR3 sequence: CASSSNNNQAPLF. The CDR3 bases that were read are TGTGCTAGCAGTTCAAATAACAACCAGGCTCCGCTT.

This clone was seen only once. Gene names are mouse gene names. Read sequence stops 1 residue before the CDR3 end, and the germline J gene provides the missing end. The V and J genes are TRBV26 and TRBJ2-5; 7 nucleotides agree with TRBD1. The V gene end was trimmed by 4 bases and the J gene end by 3 bases; junction bases not matched to a gene: 1. The CDR3 runs 13 residues. CDR1 and CDR2 from the germline V gene are KGHPV and FQNQEV (reference sequence). The CDR3 loop reads CASSRQGQDTQYF. The CDR3 bases that were read are TGTGCCAGCAGTCGACAGGGTCAAGACACCCAGTAC.

This clone has just a few counts. Mouse names are used for the genes. Sequencing ends 1 residue short of the CDR3 end; the germline J gene provides the rest. The chain recombines TRBV19 with TRBJ2-7, with TRBD2 as a possible D gene (6 bases). V gave up 4 bases and J gave up 3 bases, with 20 bases separating them. Germline lookup yields CDR1 FNHDT and CDR2 SITEND (reference sequence). This CDR3 is 16 amino acids long. The CDR3 is CASSAPPPGLFYEQYF. Partial CDR3 DNA: TGTGCCAGCAGTGCTCCCCCTCCGGGACTTTTCTATGAACAGTAC. Combining the CDR3 with reference TRBV19 and TRBJ2-7 gives the whole variable domain GGIITQTPKFLIGQEGQKLTLKCQQNFNHDTMYWYRQDSGKGLRLIYYSITENDLQKGDLSEGYDASREKKSSFSLTVTSAQKNEMAVFLCASSAPPPGLFYEQYFGPGTRLTVL.

Comment on this clone: Gene names denote mouse genes. The CDR3 end falls 1 residue outside the read, so it is completed with the germline J gene. The rearrangement uses TRBV12-1 and TRBJ2-3; D is possibly TRBD1 (5 bases). The CDR3 consists of 14 residues. The V gene's germline CDR1 is SGHSN and CDR2 HYEKVE. Trimming took 1 base from V and 1 from J, leaving 8 bases between them. The covered CDR3 bases are TGTGCCAGCTCTCTAAAAGGGGGTGCAGAAACGCTGTAT. It yields the protein CASSLKGGAETLY. The entire CDR3 reads CASSLKGGAETLYF.

This clone turned up a few times. Genes here carry mouse names. The read ends 1 residue shy of where the CDR3 ends; the end is completed using the germline J gene. The rearrangement links TRBV13-2 to TRBJ2-7; tentative D call: TRBD1 (6 bases). Trimming removed 3 bases at V and 4 bases at J, with 17 bases between. CDR3 length: 15 amino acids. Germline V gene sequence: CDR1 NNHNN, CDR2 SYGAGS (reference sequence). The sequenced part of the CDR3 DNA is TGTGCCAGCGGTGGGACAGCCCTTTTACTATATGAACAGTAC. This gives the protein CASGGTALLLYEQY. The complete CDR3 sequence is CASGGTALLLYEQYF.

Only a few counts were recorded for this clone. The gene names here belong to mouse. The CDR3 extends 1 residue past the end of the read, so its final part is completed from the germline J gene. The chain joins TRBV16 to TRBJ2-2; TRBD1 might be the D (5 bases). CDR3 length equals 14 residues. Trimming cost V 1 base and J 5 bases, with 8 bases left between them. Germline V CDR1 and CDR2: SGHSA, FRNQAP. CDR3: CASSLARDTGQLYF. CDR3 bases read: TGTGCAAGCAGCTTAGCCAGGGATACCGGGCAGCTCTAC.

As concerns this clone: The genes and germline here are from mouse. Read coverage stops 1 residue before the CDR3 terminus; the germline J gene supplies the remainder. The chain links TRBV2 to TRBJ2-1; 10 bases fit TRBD2. CDR3 length: 16 amino acids. Germline-derived CDR1 and CDR2 are LGHNA and YSYQKL. Unmatched junction bases numbered 2, after V lost 0 bases and J lost 3 bases. The CDR3 DNA, read in part, is TGTGCCAGCAGCCAAGATCGACTGGGGGGCTATGCTGAGCAGTTC. It is translated as CASSQDRLGGYAEQF. From start to end, the CDR3 is CASSQDRLGGYAEQFF.

Concerning this clone: Germline and genes here are mouse. The read halts 1 residue ahead of the CDR3 end, with the missing end drawn from the germline J gene. The chain combines TRBV2 with TRBJ2-5; D is perhaps TRBD2 (5 bases). V was pared by 4 bases and J by 3 bases, with 8 bases between. Germline CDR1 reads LGHNA; CDR2 reads YSYQKL. CDR3 length: 13 amino acids. The CDR3 loop is CASSLGIQDTQYF. CDR3 DNA, as far as it was read: TGTGCCAGCAGCCTGGGGATACAAGACACCCAGTAC.

This clone was counted only a few times. Each gene name is a mouse one. The CDR3 DNA, read in part, is TGTGCCAGCAGTCGGACAGGGGGTTCCAACGAAAGATTATTT. Amino acids: CASSRTGGSNERLF. The whole CDR3 protein reads CASSRTGGSNERLFF. The genes are TRBV15 and TRBJ1-4; 10 positions agree with TRBD1. The read ends 1 residue early relative to the CDR3; the germline J gene fills the gap. This CDR3 spans 15 amino acids. CDR1 is SGHND and CDR2 is FRSKSL in the germline V gene. V lost 5 bases to trimming and J lost 1 base; unmatched junction nucleotides: 1.

Details on this clone: Any gene name here is a mouse gene name. The CDR3 loop is CASSLDGGVGNTLYF. CDR3 DNA (partial): TGTGCAAGCAGCTTAGATGGCGGGGTTGGAAACACCTTGTAC. The rearrangement uses TRBV16 and TRBJ2-4; D unclear. With the read ending 1 residue before the CDR3 end, the germline J gene is used to fill in that end. The V gene's germline CDR1 is SGHSA and CDR2 FRNQAP. CDR3 length equals 15 residues. V lost 0 bases and J 5 bases, leaving 12 bases between the germline ends.

As to this clone: An end of the junction does not agree with germline; a read error may underlie this. The genes and germline here are from mouse. The DNA ends 1 residue before the CDR3 does, and the rest of the CDR3 is filled in from the germline J gene. V is TRBV19 and J is TRBJ2-3; 8 bases are shared with TRBD1. The germline gives CDR1 FNHDT, CDR2 SITEND (reference sequence). The CDR3 loop spans 14 amino acids. The sequenced CDR3 bases are TGTACCAGCAGCAGACAGGGGAGAGCAGAAACGCTGTAT. This sequence encodes CTSSRQGRAETLY. In full, the CDR3 is CTSSRQGRAETLYF. Full variable domain (remainder filled in from reference TRBV19 and TRBJ2-3): GGIITQTPKFLIGQEGQKLTLKCQQNFNHDTMYWYRQDSGKGLRLIYYSITENDLQKGDLSEGYDASREKKSSFSLTVTSAQKNEMAVFLCTSSRQGRAETLYFGSGTRLTVL.

In regard to this clone: The listed genes are named as in mouse. Coverage ceases 1 residue before the CDR3 finishes, and the germline J gene fills in the end. The V gene is TRBV15, the J gene TRBJ2-5, with D maybe TRBD1 (7 bases). The CDR3 has 13 residues. With 8 bases removed from V and 5 bases from J, the gap between germline ends came to 14 bases. Germline lookup yields CDR1 SGHND and CDR2 FRSKSL. Partial CDR3 DNA: TGTGCCAGCTCCCGCCAGGGGGGAGACACCCAGTAC. The encoded protein is CASSRQGGDTQY. The entire CDR3 is CASSRQGGDTQYF.